This TCR beta chain emerged from a study of identical twins. There are 14 residues in the CDR3. CDR1 is MNHEY and CDR2 is SVGAGI in the germline V gene. TCRdb processed the 5' RACE reads anew with MiXCR; each CDR3 protein has one entry. The table has 1.5 million to 2 million distinct CDR3 sequences, around a third seen once. Study-level points and caveats: The authors drew conclusions from cross-sectional statistical analysis rather than following the same donors. Invariant MAIT and iNKT cells are populations that could partly confound zero-insertion analyses. There was more out-of-frame TCR alpha sharing in monozygotic twins than models estimated.

Remarks on this clonotype: The antigen remains undetermined. Its ends do not fully match the called genes, so a read error is possible.

Input material: cord blood. The chain uses TRBV6-5 and TRBJ1-1, with a possible D match to TRBD1 (6 bases). This clonotype originated in a newborn girl in good health. In DNA form, the CDR3 reads TGTGCCGGCAGTTACGGGGGGGCGAACACTGAAGCTTTCTTT. Its protein is CAGSYGGANTEAFF.